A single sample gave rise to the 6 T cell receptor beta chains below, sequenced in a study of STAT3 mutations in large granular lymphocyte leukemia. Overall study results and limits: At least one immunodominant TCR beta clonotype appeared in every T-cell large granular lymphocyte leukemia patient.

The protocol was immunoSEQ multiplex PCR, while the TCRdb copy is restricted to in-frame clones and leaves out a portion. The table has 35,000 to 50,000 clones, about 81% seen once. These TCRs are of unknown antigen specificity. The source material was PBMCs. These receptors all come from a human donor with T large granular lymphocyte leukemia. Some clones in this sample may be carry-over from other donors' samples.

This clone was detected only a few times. CDR3 DNA sequence: TGTGCCAGCAGCCAGATCGCGGGGGTCGGGCAGTTCTTC. It codes for CASSQIAGVGQFF. J is TRBJ2-1 and V is TRBV14; TRBD2 matches 7 bases. CDR3 size: 13 residues. CDR1 is SGHDN, CDR2 FVKESK, per germline. V lost 3 bases to trimming and J lost 12 bases; unmatched junction nucleotides: 8.

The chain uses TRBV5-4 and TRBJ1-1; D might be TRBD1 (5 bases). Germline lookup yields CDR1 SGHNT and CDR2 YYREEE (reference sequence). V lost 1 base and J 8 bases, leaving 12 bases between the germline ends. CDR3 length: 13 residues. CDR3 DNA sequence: TGTGCCAGCAGCTTGAGAGGGGCCTCCGAAGCTTTCTTT. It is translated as CASSLRGASEAFF.

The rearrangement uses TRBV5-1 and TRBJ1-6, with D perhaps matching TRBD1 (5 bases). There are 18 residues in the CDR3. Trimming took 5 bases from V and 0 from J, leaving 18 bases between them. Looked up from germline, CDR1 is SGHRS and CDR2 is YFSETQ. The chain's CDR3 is CASRLRDDASSYNSPLHF. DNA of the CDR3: TGCGCCAGCAGGTTAAGGGACGACGCAAGCTCCTATAATTCACCCCTCCACTTT.

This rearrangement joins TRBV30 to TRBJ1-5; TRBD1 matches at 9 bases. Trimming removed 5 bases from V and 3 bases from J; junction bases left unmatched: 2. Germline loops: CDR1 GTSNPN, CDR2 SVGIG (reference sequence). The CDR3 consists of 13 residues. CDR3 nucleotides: TGTGCCTGGGGGACAGGGAACAATCAGCCCCAGCATTTT. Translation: CAWGTGNNQPQHF.

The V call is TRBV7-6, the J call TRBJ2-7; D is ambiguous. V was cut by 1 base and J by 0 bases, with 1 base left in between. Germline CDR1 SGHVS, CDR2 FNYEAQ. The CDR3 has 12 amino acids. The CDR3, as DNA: TGTGCCAGCAGCTTAGGCTCCTACGAGCAGTACTTC. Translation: CASSLGSYEQYF.

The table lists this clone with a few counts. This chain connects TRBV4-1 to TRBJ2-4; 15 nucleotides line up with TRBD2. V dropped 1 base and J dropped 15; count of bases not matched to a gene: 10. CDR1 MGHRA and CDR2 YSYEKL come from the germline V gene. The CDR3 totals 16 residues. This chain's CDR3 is CASSQGTSGGGNQGYF. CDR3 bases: TGCGCCAGCAGCCAAGGGACTAGCGGGGGGGGAAACCAAGGGTACTTC.